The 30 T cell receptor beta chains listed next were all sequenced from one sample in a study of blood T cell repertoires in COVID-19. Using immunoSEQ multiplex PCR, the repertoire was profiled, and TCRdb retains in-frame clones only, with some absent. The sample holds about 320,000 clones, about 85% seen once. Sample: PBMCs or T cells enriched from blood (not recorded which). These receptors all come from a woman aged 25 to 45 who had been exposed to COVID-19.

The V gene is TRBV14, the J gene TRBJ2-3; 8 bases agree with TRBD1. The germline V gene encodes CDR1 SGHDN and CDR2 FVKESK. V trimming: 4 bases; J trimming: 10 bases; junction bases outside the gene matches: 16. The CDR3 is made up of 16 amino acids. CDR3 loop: CASSPDGQGRVRPQYF. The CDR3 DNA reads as TGTGCCAGCAGCCCTGACGGACAGGGACGGGTCCGACCGCAGTATTTT.

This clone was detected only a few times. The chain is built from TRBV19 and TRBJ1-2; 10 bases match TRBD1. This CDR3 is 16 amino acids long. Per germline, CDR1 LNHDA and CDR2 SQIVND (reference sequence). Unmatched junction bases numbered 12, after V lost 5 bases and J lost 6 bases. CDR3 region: CASSPRDRGYLHGYTF. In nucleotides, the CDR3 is TGTGCCAGTAGTCCCCGGGACAGGGGTTACCTTCATGGCTACACCTTC. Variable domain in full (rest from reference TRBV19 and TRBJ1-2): DGGITQSPKYLFRKEGQNVTLSCEQNLNHDAMYWYRQDPGQGLRLIYYSQIVNDFQKGDIAEGYSVSREKKESFPLTVTSAQKNPTAFYLCASSPRDRGYLHGYTFGSGTRLTVV.

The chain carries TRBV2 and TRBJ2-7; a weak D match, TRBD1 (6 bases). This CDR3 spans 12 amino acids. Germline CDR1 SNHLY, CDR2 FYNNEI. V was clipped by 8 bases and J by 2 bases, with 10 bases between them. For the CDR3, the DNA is TGTGCCAGCGCACAGGGCCCCTACGAGCAGTACTTC. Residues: CASAQGPYEQYF.

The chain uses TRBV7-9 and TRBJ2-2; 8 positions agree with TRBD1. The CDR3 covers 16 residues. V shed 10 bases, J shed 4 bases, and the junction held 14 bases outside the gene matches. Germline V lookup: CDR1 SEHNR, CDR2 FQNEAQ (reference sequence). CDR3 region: CATDRVEQRSTGELFF. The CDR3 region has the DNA TGTGCCACGGACAGGGTGGAGCAGCGTAGCACCGGGGAGCTGTTTTTT. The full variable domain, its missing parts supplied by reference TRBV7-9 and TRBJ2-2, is DTGVSQNPRHKITKRGQNVTFRCDPISEHNRLYWYRQTLGQGPEFLTYFQNEAQLEKSRLLSDRFSAERPKGSFSTLEIQRTEQGDSAMYLCATDRVEQRSTGELFFGEGSRLTVL.

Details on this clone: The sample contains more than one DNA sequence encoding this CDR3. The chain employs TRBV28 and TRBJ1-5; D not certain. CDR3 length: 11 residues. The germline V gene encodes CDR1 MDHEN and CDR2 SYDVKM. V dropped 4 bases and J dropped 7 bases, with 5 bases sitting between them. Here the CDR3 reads CASSSRQPQHF. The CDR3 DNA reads TGTGCCAGCAGTTCCCGGCAGCCCCAGCATTTT. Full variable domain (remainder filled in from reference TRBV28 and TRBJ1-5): DVKVTQSSRYLVKRTGEKVFLECVQDMDHENMFWYRQDPGLGLRLIYFSYDVKMKEKGDIPEGYSVSREKKERFSLILESASTNQTSMYLCASSSRQPQHFGDGTRLSIL.

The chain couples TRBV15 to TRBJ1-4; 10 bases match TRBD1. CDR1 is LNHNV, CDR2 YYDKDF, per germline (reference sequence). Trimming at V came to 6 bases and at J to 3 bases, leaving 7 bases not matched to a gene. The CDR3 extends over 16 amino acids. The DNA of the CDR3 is TGTGCCACCAGGAACGGACAGGGGGTAGCTAATGAAAAACTGTTTTTT. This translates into CATRNGQGVANEKLFF.

CDR3 sequence (DNA): TGTGCCAGCAGTTTAAGGCGGGCCCCAGATTACGAGCAGTACTTC. Its protein is CASSLRRAPDYEQYF. This chain joins TRBV27 and TRBJ2-7, with a weak D call TRBD2 (5 bases). Germline V lookup: CDR1 MNHEY, CDR2 SMNVEV (reference sequence). Trimming removed 2 bases at V and 4 bases at J, with 15 bases between. The CDR3 is 15 amino acids.

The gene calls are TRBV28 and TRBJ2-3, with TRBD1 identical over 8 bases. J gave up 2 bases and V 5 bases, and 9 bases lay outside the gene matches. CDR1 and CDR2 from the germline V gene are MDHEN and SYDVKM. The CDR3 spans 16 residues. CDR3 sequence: CASSLNGQGTTDTQYF. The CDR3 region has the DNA TGTGCCAGCAGTCTCAACGGACAGGGAACCACAGATACGCAGTATTTT.

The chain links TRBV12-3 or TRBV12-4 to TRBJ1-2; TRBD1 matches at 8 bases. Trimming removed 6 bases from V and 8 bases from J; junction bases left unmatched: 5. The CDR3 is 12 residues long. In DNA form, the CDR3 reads TGTGCCAGCAGACCAGGGGGCGCGGGCTACACCTTC. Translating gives CASRPGGAGYTF.

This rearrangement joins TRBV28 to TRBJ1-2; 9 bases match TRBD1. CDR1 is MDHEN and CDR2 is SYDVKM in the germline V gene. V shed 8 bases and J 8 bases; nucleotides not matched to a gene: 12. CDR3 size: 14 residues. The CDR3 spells CASYLRQGVGGYTF. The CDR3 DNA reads TGTGCCAGCTACCTTAGACAGGGGGTGGGAGGCTACACCTTC.

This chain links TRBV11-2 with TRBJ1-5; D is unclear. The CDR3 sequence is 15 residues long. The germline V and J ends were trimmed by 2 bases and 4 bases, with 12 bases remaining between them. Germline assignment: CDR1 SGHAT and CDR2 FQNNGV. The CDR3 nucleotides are TGTGCCAGCAGCTTATTTGGAGGAGGGAATCAGCCCCAGCATTTT. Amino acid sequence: CASSLFGGGNQPQHF.

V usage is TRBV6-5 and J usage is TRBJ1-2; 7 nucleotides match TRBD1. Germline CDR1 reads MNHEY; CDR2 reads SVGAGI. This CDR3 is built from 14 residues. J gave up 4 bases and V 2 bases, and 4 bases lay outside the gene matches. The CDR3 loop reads CASSYAQGFYGYTF. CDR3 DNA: TGTGCCAGCAGTTACGCACAGGGGTTCTATGGCTACACCTTC.

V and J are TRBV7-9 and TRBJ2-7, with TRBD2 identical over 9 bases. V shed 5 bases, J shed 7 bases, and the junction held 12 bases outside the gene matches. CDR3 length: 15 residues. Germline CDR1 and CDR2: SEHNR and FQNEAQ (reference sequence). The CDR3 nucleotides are TGTGCCAGCAGCCCGACGGGACTAGCTTTCGGGGAGCAGTACTTC. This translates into CASSPTGLAFGEQYF.

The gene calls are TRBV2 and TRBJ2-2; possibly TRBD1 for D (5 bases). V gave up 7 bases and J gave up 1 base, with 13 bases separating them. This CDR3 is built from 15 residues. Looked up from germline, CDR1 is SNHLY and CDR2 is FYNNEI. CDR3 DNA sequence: TGTGCCAGCATAAGCAGACAGAGGAACACCGGGGAGCTGTTTTTT. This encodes CASISRQRNTGELFF.

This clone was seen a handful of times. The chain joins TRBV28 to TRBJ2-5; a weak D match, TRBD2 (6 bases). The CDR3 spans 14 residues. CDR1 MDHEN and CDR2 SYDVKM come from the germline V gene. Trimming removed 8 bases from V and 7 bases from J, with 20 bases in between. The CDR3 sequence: CASRVGGSERTQYF. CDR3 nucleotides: TGTGCCAGCCGAGTAGGAGGGAGCGAAAGGACCCAGTACTTC.

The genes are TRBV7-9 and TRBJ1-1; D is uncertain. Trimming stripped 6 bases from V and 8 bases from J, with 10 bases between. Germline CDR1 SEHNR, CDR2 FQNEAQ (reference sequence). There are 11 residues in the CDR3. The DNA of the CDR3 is TGTGCCAGCAGTGGCACGAACGAAGCTTTCTTT. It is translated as CASSGTNEAFF.

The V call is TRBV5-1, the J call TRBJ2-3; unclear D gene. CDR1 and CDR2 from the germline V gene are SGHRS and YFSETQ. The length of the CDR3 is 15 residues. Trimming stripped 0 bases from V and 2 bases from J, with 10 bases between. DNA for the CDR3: TGCGCCAGCAGCTTGGACAGCCCACACACAGATACGCAGTATTTT. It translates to CASSLDSPHTDTQYF. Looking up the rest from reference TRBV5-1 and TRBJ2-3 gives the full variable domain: KAGVTQTPRYLIKTRGQQVTLSCSPISGHRSVSWYQQTPGQGLQFLFEYFSETQRNKGNFPGRFSGRQFSNSRSEMNVSTLELGDSALYLCASSLDSPHTDTQYFGPGTRLTVL.

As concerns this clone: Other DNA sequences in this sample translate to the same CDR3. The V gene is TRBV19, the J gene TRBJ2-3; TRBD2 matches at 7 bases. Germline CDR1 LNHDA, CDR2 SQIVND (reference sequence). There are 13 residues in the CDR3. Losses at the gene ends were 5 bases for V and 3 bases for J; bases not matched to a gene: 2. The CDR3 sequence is CASSSGGTDTQYF. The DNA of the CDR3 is TGTGCCAGTAGTTCGGGAGGTACAGATACGCAGTATTTT.

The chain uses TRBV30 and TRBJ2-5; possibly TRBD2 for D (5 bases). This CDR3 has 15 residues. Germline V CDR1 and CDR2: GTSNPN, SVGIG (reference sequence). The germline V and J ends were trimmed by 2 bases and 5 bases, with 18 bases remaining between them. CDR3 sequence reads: CAWSSPSAGGETQYF. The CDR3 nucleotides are TGTGCCTGGAGTTCCCCCTCGGCGGGCGGGGAGACCCAGTACTTC.

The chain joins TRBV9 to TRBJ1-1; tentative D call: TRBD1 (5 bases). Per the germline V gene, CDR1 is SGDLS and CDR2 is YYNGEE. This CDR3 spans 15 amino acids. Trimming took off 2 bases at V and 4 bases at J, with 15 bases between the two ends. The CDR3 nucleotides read TGTGCCAGCAGCGTTCGTCAGGGAGGTATCACTGAAGCTTTCTTT. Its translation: CASSVRQGGITEAFF.

The CDR3 sequence: CASSPPSTYEQYF. In DNA, the CDR3 is TGTGCCAGCAGTCCGCCCAGTACCTACGAGCAGTACTTC. The rearrangement uses TRBV12-3 or TRBV12-4 and TRBJ2-7; no firm D call. The germline V and J ends were trimmed by 5 bases and 2 bases, with 10 bases remaining between them. The CDR3 length is 13 residues.

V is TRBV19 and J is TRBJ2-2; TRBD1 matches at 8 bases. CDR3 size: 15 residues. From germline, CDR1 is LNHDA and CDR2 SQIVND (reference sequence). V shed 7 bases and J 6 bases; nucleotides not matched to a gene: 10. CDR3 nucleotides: TGTGCCAGTAAGACAGGGGATCAAGTCGCCGGGGAGCTGTTTTTT. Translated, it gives CASKTGDQVAGELFF.

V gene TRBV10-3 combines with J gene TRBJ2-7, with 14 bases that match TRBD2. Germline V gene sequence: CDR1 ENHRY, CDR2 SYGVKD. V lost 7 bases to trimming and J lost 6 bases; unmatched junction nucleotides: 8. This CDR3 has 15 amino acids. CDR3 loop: CAIKTGLAGGSEQYF. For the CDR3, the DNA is TGTGCCATCAAGACAGGACTAGCGGGAGGAAGCGAGCAGTACTTC.

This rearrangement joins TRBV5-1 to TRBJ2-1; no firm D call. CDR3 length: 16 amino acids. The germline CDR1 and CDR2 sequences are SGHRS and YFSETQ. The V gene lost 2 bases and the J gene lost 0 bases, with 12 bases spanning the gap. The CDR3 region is CASSFRLPSSYNEQFF. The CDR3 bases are TGCGCCAGCAGCTTTAGACTGCCCAGCTCCTACAATGAGCAGTTCTTC.

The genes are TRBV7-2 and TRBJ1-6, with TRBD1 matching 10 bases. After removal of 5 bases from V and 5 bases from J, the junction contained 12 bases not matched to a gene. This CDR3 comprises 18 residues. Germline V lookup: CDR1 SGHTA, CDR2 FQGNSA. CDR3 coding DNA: TGTGCCAGCAGCCCAGGTTCGGGGACAGGGGCCCATAATTCACCCCTCCACTTT. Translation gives CASSPGSGTGAHNSPLHF. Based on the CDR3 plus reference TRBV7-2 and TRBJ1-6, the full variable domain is GAGVSQSPSNKVTEKGKDVELRCDPISGHTALYWYRQSLGQGLEFLIYFQGNSAPDKSGLPSDRFSAERTGGSVSTLTIQRTQQEDSAVYLCASSPGSGTGAHNSPLHFGNGTRLTVT.

CDR3 sequence: CASSFGGQTAEAFF. The CDR3 coding sequence is TGTGCCAGCAGCTTCGGGGGTCAGACCGCTGAAGCTTTCTTT. The rearrangement links TRBV6-5 to TRBJ1-1, with a weak D call TRBD1 (5 bases). The CDR3 runs to 14 residues. The V gene's germline CDR1 is MNHEY and CDR2 SVGAGI. Trimming removed 6 bases at V and 6 bases at J, with 17 bases between.

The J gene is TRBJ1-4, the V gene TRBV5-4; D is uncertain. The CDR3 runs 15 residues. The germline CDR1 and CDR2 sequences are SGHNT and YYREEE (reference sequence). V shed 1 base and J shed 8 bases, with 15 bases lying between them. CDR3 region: CASSLQSMTREKLFF. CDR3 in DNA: TGTGCCAGCAGCTTGCAATCTATGACTAGGGAAAAACTGTTTTTT. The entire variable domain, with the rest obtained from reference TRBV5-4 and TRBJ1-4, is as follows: ETGVTQSPTHLIKTRGQQVTLRCSSQSGHNTVSWYQQALGQGPQFIFQYYREEENGRGNFPPRFSGLQFPNYSSELNVNALELDDSALYLCASSLQSMTREKLFFGSGTQLSVL.

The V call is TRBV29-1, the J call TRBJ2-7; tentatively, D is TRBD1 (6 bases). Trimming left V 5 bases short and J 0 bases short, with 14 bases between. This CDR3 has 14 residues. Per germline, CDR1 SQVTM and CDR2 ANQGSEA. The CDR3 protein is CSVHKGDTSYEQYF. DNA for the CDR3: TGCAGCGTTCATAAGGGGGACACCTCCTACGAGCAGTACTTC.

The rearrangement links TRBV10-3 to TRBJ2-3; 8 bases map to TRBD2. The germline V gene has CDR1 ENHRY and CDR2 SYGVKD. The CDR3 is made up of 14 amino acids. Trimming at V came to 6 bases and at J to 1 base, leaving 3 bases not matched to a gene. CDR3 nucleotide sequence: TGTGCCATCAGCCGGGAGGGAGGCACAGATACGCAGTATTTT. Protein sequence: CAISREGGTDTQYF.

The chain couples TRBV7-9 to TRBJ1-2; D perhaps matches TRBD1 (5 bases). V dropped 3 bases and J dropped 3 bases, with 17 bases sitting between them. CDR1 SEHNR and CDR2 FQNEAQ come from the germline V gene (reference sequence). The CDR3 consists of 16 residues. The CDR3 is CASSFPRGGTDYGYTF. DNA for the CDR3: TGTGCCAGCAGCTTTCCTCGGGGGGGTACGGACTATGGCTACACCTTC.